One and the same sample provided the 17 T cell receptor beta chains below, sequenced in a study of beta chain features in type 1 diabetes. Expressed TCRB transcripts were sequenced, since all the RNA that had been isolated was reverse transcribed. Assay used: immunoSEQ multiplex PCR; TCRdb lists only in-frame clones, some missing. The sample has roughly 400,000 clones, approximately 15% seen once. Sequenced sample: naive CD4+ T cells from blood. These receptors were taken from a man younger than 45 in good health.

Only a few counts were recorded for this clone. The chain joins TRBV7-2 to TRBJ2-1; maybe TRBD1 (6 bases). CDR3 length: 16 residues. Germline assignment: CDR1 SGHTA and CDR2 FQGNSA. Trimming took off 4 bases at V and 0 bases at J, with 13 bases between the two ends. The DNA for the CDR3 is TGTGCCAGCAGCTCATCCGGGACACTCTCCTACAATGAGCAGTTCTTC. Translated: CASSSSGTLSYNEQFF.

The table lists this clone with a few counts. The J gene is TRBJ1-2, the V gene TRBV11-2; 7 bases fit TRBD1. The germline gives CDR1 SGHAT, CDR2 FQNNGV. This CDR3 is 13 amino acids long. After removal of 5 bases from V and 5 bases from J, the junction contained 5 bases not matched to a gene. This chain's CDR3 is CASSVGTEYGYTF. For the CDR3, the DNA is TGTGCCAGCAGCGTTGGGACAGAGTATGGCTACACCTTC.

This clone was picked up a small number of times. The gene calls are TRBV5-6 and TRBJ2-3; 11 bases are shared with TRBD2. The CDR3 totals 18 residues. The junction had 9 bases not matched to a gene; V was cut back by 1 base and J by 2 bases. Germline values: CDR1 SGHDT, CDR2 YYEEEE. CDR3 sequence reads: CASSLYLAGGTDTDTQYF. The CDR3 nucleotides read TGTGCCAGCAGCTTGTACCTAGCGGGGGGTACCGACACAGATACGCAGTATTTT. The full variable domain, with the rest looked up from reference TRBV5-6 and TRBJ2-3, is DAGVTQSPTHLIKTRGQQVTLRCSPKSGHDTVSWYQQALGQGPQFIFQYYEEEERQRGNFPDRFSGHQFPNYSSELNVNALLLGDSALYLCASSLYLAGGTDTDTQYFGPGTRLTVL.

The rearrangement uses TRBV5-1 and TRBJ2-2; 9 bases fit TRBD1. V lost 4 bases, J lost 3 bases, and 1 base stayed unmatched. This CDR3 is built from 14 residues. CDR1 SGHRS and CDR2 YFSETQ come from the germline V gene. CDR3 region: CASSRTGDTGELFF. Written as DNA, the CDR3 is TGCGCCAGCAGCCGGACAGGGGACACCGGGGAGCTGTTTTTT.

This clone occurred a few times. In nucleotides, the CDR3 is TGTGCCAGCAGCCTTCGCCATGAAAAACTGTTTTTT. Protein product: CASSLRHEKLFF. V usage is TRBV7-9 and J usage is TRBJ1-4; D gene uncertain. Germline loops: CDR1 SEHNR, CDR2 FQNEAQ (reference sequence). This CDR3 has 12 amino acids. Trimming stripped 5 bases from V and 6 bases from J, with 7 bases between. Together with reference TRBV7-9 and TRBJ1-4, the CDR3 gives the full variable domain: DTGVSQNPRHKITKRGQNVTFRCDPISEHNRLYWYRQTLGQGPEFLTYFQNEAQLEKSRLLSDRFSAERPKGSFSTLEIQRTEQGDSAMYLCASSLRHEKLFFGSGTQLSVL.

The V and J genes are TRBV29-1 and TRBJ2-1, with 9 bases matching TRBD2. CDR1 SQVTM and CDR2 ANQGSEA come from the germline V gene. V was pared by 8 bases and J by 5 bases, with 7 bases of the junction left unmatched. This CDR3 is 13 amino acids long. CDR3 region: CSSGLAGNNEQFF. In DNA, the CDR3 is TGCAGCTCCGGGCTAGCGGGAAACAATGAGCAGTTCTTC.

V usage is TRBV7-9 and J usage is TRBJ2-3, with no clear D. Trimming cost V 1 base and J 1 base, with 6 bases left between them. CDR3 length: 14 residues. Germline CDR1 reads SEHNR; CDR2 reads FQNEAQ (reference sequence). The CDR3 spells CASSLDSGTDTQYF. The CDR3 coding sequence is TGTGCCAGCAGCTTAGATAGTGGCACAGATACGCAGTATTTT.

The chain is built from TRBV9 and TRBJ2-4; perhaps TRBD1 as D (6 bases). This CDR3 is built from 18 residues. Germline assignment: CDR1 SGDLS and CDR2 YYNGEE. V shed 0 bases and J shed 1 base, with 17 bases lying between them. The CDR3 sequence is CASSVGLSGAGAKNIQYF. The CDR3 DNA reads as TGTGCCAGCAGCGTAGGATTGTCAGGGGCCGGGGCCAAAAACATTCAGTACTTC.

This chain connects TRBV29-1 to TRBJ1-1; 8 positions agree with TRBD1. Germline V CDR1 and CDR2: SQVTM, ANQGSEA. Losses at the gene ends were 4 bases for V and 7 bases for J; bases not matched to a gene: 8. This CDR3 spans 13 amino acids. The CDR3 nucleotides are TGCAGCGTTGGGGTCCAGGGGGCTGGTGAAGCTTTCTTT. Translated, it gives CSVGVQGAGEAFF.

There are a few counts of this clone. V and J are TRBV9 and TRBJ2-1; possible D gene TRBD2, 5 bases. The germline V gene has CDR1 SGDLS and CDR2 YYNGEE. This CDR3 region has 15 residues. V was clipped by 0 bases and J by 2 bases, with 9 bases between them. This CDR3 is CASSVDGVPYNEQFF. The CDR3 nucleotides are TGTGCCAGCAGCGTAGACGGGGTTCCCTACAATGAGCAGTTCTTC.

The chain is built from TRBV7-9 and TRBJ2-7; TRBD1 aligns across 9 bases. From germline, CDR1 is SEHNR and CDR2 FQNEAQ (reference sequence). The CDR3 spans 13 residues. V lost 5 bases, J lost 10 bases, and 9 bases stayed unmatched. Here the CDR3 DNA reads TGTGCCAGCAGCGGAACGGGACAGGGCGAACAGTACGTC. Amino acids: CASSGTGQGEQYV.

This clone occurred a few times. V and J are TRBV15 and TRBJ1-6, with a weak D call TRBD1 (5 bases). CDR3 length equals 14 residues. V was shortened by 7 bases and J by 7 bases, with 14 bases between the two germline ends. CDR1 and CDR2 (germline): LNHNV, YYDKDF (reference sequence). This CDR3 reads CATTTGPPNSPLHF. Written as DNA, the CDR3 is TGTGCCACCACCACGGGACCCCCCAATTCACCCCTCCACTTT. Using reference TRBV15 and TRBJ1-6 for the parts outside the CDR3, the full variable domain is DAMVIQNPRYQVTQFGKPVTLSCSQTLNHNVMYWYQQKSSQAPKLLFHYYDKDFNNEADTPDNFQSRRPNTSFCFLDIRSPGLGDTAMYLCATTTGPPNSPLHFGNGTRLTVT.

This clone has just a few counts. The chain uses TRBV15 and TRBJ1-1; no firm D call. The V and J ends lost 5 bases and 6 bases respectively, with 10 bases between them. The germline CDR1 and CDR2 sequences are LNHNV and YYDKDF (reference sequence). The CDR3 sequence is 12 residues long. CDR3 DNA sequence: TGTGCCACCAGCTCCAGGTGGGCTGAAGCTTTCTTT. It specifies CATSSRWAEAFF. Full variable domain (outside the CDR3, taken from reference TRBV15 and TRBJ1-1): DAMVIQNPRYQVTQFGKPVTLSCSQTLNHNVMYWYQQKSSQAPKLLFHYYDKDFNNEADTPDNFQSRRPNTSFCFLDIRSPGLGDTAMYLCATSSRWAEAFFGQGTRLTVV.

There are a few counts of this clone. The chain employs TRBV27 and TRBJ2-1, with D maybe TRBD1 (5 bases). V was pared by 5 bases and J by 0 bases, with 20 bases between. Germline loops: CDR1 MNHEY, CDR2 SMNVEV (reference sequence). This CDR3 spans 18 amino acids. In nucleotides, the CDR3 is TGTGCCAGCAGTCCATCGACCAGGGAAAAGAGCTCCTACAATGAGCAGTTCTTC. Translating it yields CASSPSTREKSSYNEQFF.

The chain links TRBV29-1 to TRBJ1-1, with TRBD1 matching over 8 bases. The CDR3 totals 13 residues. With 4 bases clipped from V and 0 bases from J, the junction kept 1 base outside the gene matches. The germline gives CDR1 SQVTM, CDR2 ANQGSEA. Here the CDR3 reads CSVVDRVNTEAFF. The CDR3 DNA follows: TGCAGCGTTGTGGACAGGGTGAACACTGAAGCTTTCTTT.

This clone was recorded a few times. V and J are TRBV19 and TRBJ2-7; 8 nucleotides agree with TRBD2. Germline CDR1 LNHDA, CDR2 SQIVND (reference sequence). CDR3 length: 14 residues. Trimming at V came to 4 bases and at J to 3 bases, leaving 5 bases not matched to a gene. Here the CDR3 reads CASSSSGTSYEQYV. The CDR3 DNA follows: TGTGCCAGTAGTAGTAGCGGGACTAGCTACGAGCAGTACGTC.

This clone was seen just once. The chain is built from TRBV27 and TRBJ2-1, with 9 bases that match TRBD2. The germline CDR1 and CDR2 sequences are MNHEY and SMNVEV (reference sequence). V shed 6 bases and J 5 bases; nucleotides not matched to a gene: 5. The CDR3 consists of 14 residues. CDR3 sequence (DNA): TGTGCCAGCAGGCGACTAGCGGTAAACAATGAGCAGTTCTTC. It translates to CASRRLAVNNEQFF.